The 19 T cell receptor beta chains listed next were all sequenced from one sample in a study of blood T cell repertoires in COVID-19. The table came from immunoSEQ multiplex PCR; TCRdb's copy has only in-frame clones and leaves some out. The sample has 210,000 or so clones, roughly nine tenths seen once. The sample comprised peripheral blood. The receptors were gathered from a woman aged 50 to 60 with acute or convalescent COVID-19.

The rearrangement joins TRBV6-5 to TRBJ2-3; D may be TRBD2 (5 bases). Germline V CDR1 and CDR2: MNHEY, SVGAGI. V lost 4 bases to trimming and J lost 6 bases, with 5 bases between them. The CDR3 spans 11 residues. The CDR3 region has the DNA TGTGCCAGCAGTTGGAGGGATACGCAGTATTTT. It encodes CASSWRDTQYF.

The chain links TRBV28 to TRBJ2-1, with 8 nucleotides matching TRBD2. With V trimmed by 5 bases and J by 5 bases, 11 bases remained unmatched. The length of the CDR3 is 16 residues. The V gene's germline CDR1 is MDHEN and CDR2 SYDVKM. The CDR3 is CASSTPGRGGHNEQFF. The CDR3 nucleotides are TGTGCCAGCAGTACTCCGGGACGGGGGGGCCACAATGAGCAGTTCTTC.

In this sample, this clone turned up once. The chain couples TRBV7-9 to TRBJ2-3; possible D gene TRBD2, 6 bases. The length of the CDR3 is 15 residues. Germline assignment: CDR1 SEHNR and CDR2 FQNEAQ (reference sequence). The V and J ends lost 5 bases and 2 bases respectively, with 14 bases between them. The CDR3 DNA reads TGTGCCAGCAGCCCCAGGGCGGGGACCACAGATACGCAGTATTTT. It is translated as CASSPRAGTTDTQYF.

In DNA form, the CDR3 reads TGTGCCAGCAGTTTATCCCGAGCTAACTATGGCTACACCTTC. It yields the protein CASSLSRANYGYTF. This rearrangement joins TRBV27 to TRBJ1-2; no reliable D call. The CDR3 runs to 14 residues. Per the germline V gene, CDR1 is MNHEY and CDR2 is SMNVEV (reference sequence). Trimming left V 0 bases short and J 0 bases short, with 5 bases between.

J is TRBJ1-1 and V is TRBV7-9; D is undetermined. The CDR3 consists of 15 residues. The V and J ends lost 5 bases and 2 bases respectively, with 15 bases between them. The germline gives CDR1 SEHNR, CDR2 FQNEAQ (reference sequence). The CDR3 sequence is CASSLGSYRNTEAFF. DNA for the CDR3: TGTGCCAGCAGCCTTGGGTCATACAGAAACACTGAAGCTTTCTTT.

The chain combines TRBV11-2 with TRBJ2-3; a weak D match, TRBD1 (8 bases). Trimming cost V 5 bases and J 2 bases, with 20 bases left between them. The germline gives CDR1 SGHAT, CDR2 FQNNGV. CDR3 length: 17 residues. Written as DNA, the CDR3 is TGTGCCAGCAGCCCAGGGGGCGGGAGTGGCTACACAGATACGCAGTATTTT. Protein sequence: CASSPGGGSGYTDTQYF. The whole variable domain, filled in from reference TRBV11-2 and TRBJ2-3, reads EAGVAQSPRYKIIEKRQSVAFWCNPISGHATLYWYQQILGQGPKLLIQFQNNGVVDDSQLPKDRFSAERLKGVDSTLKIQPAKLEDSAVYLCASSPGGGSGYTDTQYFGPGTRLTVL.

The chain combines TRBV9 with TRBJ2-7; unclear D gene. The length of the CDR3 is 15 residues. V lost 4 bases and J 4 bases, leaving 18 bases between the germline ends. Per germline, CDR1 SGDLS and CDR2 YYNGEE. The CDR3, as DNA: TGTGCCAGCAGCCCTGCCCCCCACACAGAGTACGAGCAGTACTTC. Translation: CASSPAPHTEYEQYF.

The chain couples TRBV6-5 to TRBJ1-2, with 9 bases identical to TRBD1. The trim removed 7 bases at V and 4 bases at J, leaving 7 bases unmatched. This CDR3 contains 14 residues. Germline CDR1 and CDR2: MNHEY and SVGAGI. This CDR3 reads CASTGQGSGYGYTF. The DNA of the CDR3 is TGTGCCAGCACCGGACAGGGGAGCGGCTATGGCTACACCTTC.

The rearrangement uses TRBV12-3 or TRBV12-4 and TRBJ1-5; D gene ambiguous. This CDR3 has 13 residues. V lost 3 bases to trimming and J lost 1 base, with 4 bases between them. The CDR3 region is CASSLGSNQPQHF. In nucleotides, the CDR3 is TGTGCCAGCAGTTTGGGCAGCAATCAGCCCCAGCATTTT.

The chain combines TRBV29-1 with TRBJ2-7, with TRBD1 matching 7 bases. V gave up 2 bases and J gave up 3 bases; unmatched junction bases: 7. Germline V gene sequence: CDR1 SQVTM, CDR2 ANQGSEA. There are 14 residues in the CDR3. The CDR3 bases are TGCAGCGTTGAAATAAGGGGGCGCATCTACGAGCAGTACTTC. Protein: CSVEIRGRIYEQYF.

This rearrangement joins TRBV5-1 to TRBJ1-2; TRBD1 is a possible D gene (5 bases). From germline, CDR1 is SGHRS and CDR2 YFSETQ. The CDR3 is 16 amino acids. Trimming removed 4 bases from V and 0 bases from J, with 16 bases in between. DNA for the CDR3: TGCGCCAGCAGCCCGTTTAACAGGCCGACTAACTATGGCTACACCTTC. Translation: CASSPFNRPTNYGYTF. Drawing the rest from reference TRBV5-1 and TRBJ1-2, the complete variable domain is KAGVTQTPRYLIKTRGQQVTLSCSPISGHRSVSWYQQTPGQGLQFLFEYFSETQRNKGNFPGRFSGRQFSNSRSEMNVSTLELGDSALYLCASSPFNRPTNYGYTFGSGTRLTVV.

The chain is built from TRBV3-1 (or the pseudogene TRBV3-2) and TRBJ1-2; the match to TRBD1 covers 12 bases. V lost 2 bases to trimming and J lost 7 bases; unmatched junction nucleotides: 11. Germline values: CDR1 LGHDT, CDR2 YNNKEL (reference sequence). There are 17 residues in the CDR3. CDR3 loop: CASSQLWGGQGASGYTF. As DNA, the CDR3 is TGTGCCAGCAGCCAACTCTGGGGGGGACAGGGGGCTAGTGGCTACACCTTC.

The CDR3 region has the DNA TGTGCCAGCAGCGGCGCGGCGGGGTCAGAGACCCAGTACTTC. It encodes CASSGAAGSETQYF. The rearrangement uses TRBV9 and TRBJ2-5, with a weak D call TRBD2 (6 bases). The CDR3 length is 14 residues. The germline V gene encodes CDR1 SGDLS and CDR2 YYNGEE. Trimming removed 3 bases from V and 4 bases from J, with 13 bases in between.

The chain links TRBV25-1 to TRBJ2-1; the D gene is possibly TRBD2 (5 bases). The CDR3 is made up of 16 amino acids. Germline assignment: CDR1 MGHDK and CDR2 SYGVNS. V lost 3 bases and J lost 1, with 13 bases in between. The CDR3 region is CASSEDGVGSYNEQFF. CDR3 nucleotide sequence: TGTGCCAGCAGTGAGGACGGGGTTGGGTCCTACAATGAGCAGTTCTTC.

J is TRBJ1-4 and V is TRBV19; D remains unclear. CDR3 length: 14 residues. Trimming took 3 bases from V and 8 from J, leaving 13 bases between them. Germline V gene lookup returns CDR1 LNHDA and CDR2 SQIVND (reference sequence). CDR3 DNA sequence: TGTGCCAGTAGTATCTCAGGCCCGGCGGAAAAACTGTTTTTT. Translation gives CASSISGPAEKLFF.

This chain connects TRBV10-1 to TRBJ2-7; 10 nucleotides agree with TRBD2. Germline CDR1 is WNHNN and CDR2 is SYGVQD (reference sequence). This CDR3 has 14 residues. The junction had 5 bases not matched to a gene; V was cut back by 5 bases and J by 4 bases. In DNA, the CDR3 is TGCGCCAGCAGTAGGACTAGCGGACCTTACGAGCAGTACTTC. This gives the protein CASSRTSGPYEQYF.

The chain is built from TRBV6-5 and TRBJ2-7; TRBD1 is a possible D gene (5 bases). Deletions cut 0 bases from V and 3 bases from J, with 12 bases between. The CDR3 is 15 residues long. The germline V gene has CDR1 MNHEY and CDR2 SVGAGI. CDR3 loop: CASSYSTSGIYEQYF. CDR3 coding DNA: TGTGCCAGCAGTTACTCGACATCAGGGATCTACGAGCAGTACTTC.

The gene calls are TRBV19 and TRBJ2-1, with D tentatively TRBD1 (6 bases). The CDR3 runs to 16 residues. V lost 6 bases, J lost 0 bases, and 15 bases lay in between. Germline V gives CDR1 LNHDA, CDR2 SQIVND (reference sequence). The CDR3 nucleotides read TGTGCCAGTAGCCCCCCCGGGACACGCTCCTACAATGAGCAGTTCTTC. It encodes CASSPPGTRSYNEQFF.

This chain joins TRBV5-6 and TRBJ2-2; D perhaps matches TRBD1 (6 bases). Germline V gene sequence: CDR1 SGHDT, CDR2 YYEEEE. CDR3 length: 16 residues. V was cut by 3 bases and J by 3 bases, with 15 bases left in between. The CDR3 region is CASSSLQGRDTGELFF. CDR3 coding DNA: TGTGCCAGCAGCTCGTTACAGGGTCGGGACACCGGGGAGCTGTTTTTT.